Below are 20 T cell receptor beta chains sequenced from a single sample in a study of blood T cells in healthy people across ages. For the second PCR, which ran for about 7 to 12 cycles, a sample-barcoded 5' primer and a J-beta primer mix were used. TCRdb re-analysed the 5' RACE reads in MiXCR, keeping a single row per CDR3 protein. The sample records about 800,000 distinct CDR3 sequences, roughly 60% being singletons. The material sequenced was blood. These receptors all stem from a man between 25 and 39 years old in good health.

The CDR3 here is CAISDGQGPNEQFF. The CDR3 DNA reads TGTGCCATCAGTGACGGACAGGGACCCAATGAGCAGTTCTTC. The chain carries TRBV10-3 and TRBJ2-1, with 8 nucleotides matching TRBD1. The V segment lost 3 bases and the J segment 6 bases; nucleotides outside the gene matches: 4. The CDR3 is 14 amino acids. Germline values: CDR1 ENHRY, CDR2 SYGVKD.

The V and J genes are TRBV27 and TRBJ2-7, with 10 bases identical to TRBD2. The CDR3 contains 15 residues. V lost 5 bases to trimming and J lost 4 bases; unmatched junction nucleotides: 8. From germline, CDR1 is MNHEY and CDR2 SMNVEV (reference sequence). CDR3 amino acids: CASSHLAGVLYEQYF. The CDR3 DNA reads as TGTGCCAGCAGTCACCTAGCGGGAGTACTATACGAGCAGTACTTC.

The chain uses TRBV7-9 and TRBJ2-1; D possibly corresponds to TRBD1 (5 bases). The CDR3 is 17 amino acids. Germline CDR1 and CDR2: SEHNR and FQNEAQ (reference sequence). V was clipped by 5 bases and J by 6 bases, with 23 bases between them. CDR3 DNA: TGTGCCAGCAGCCCCGAAGGACCCGTGATCAGGGTCAATGAGCAGTTCTTC. Protein: CASSPEGPVIRVNEQFF.

CDR3 in DNA: TGTGCCATCAGTGGCAGGGCTGGAACAGATACGCAGTATTTT. This sequence encodes CAISGRAGTDTQYF. V usage is TRBV10-3 and J usage is TRBJ2-3, with a weak D call TRBD1 (5 bases). This CDR3 spans 14 amino acids. V lost 4 bases, J lost 3 bases, and 11 bases lay in between. The germline V gene has CDR1 ENHRY and CDR2 SYGVKD.

The genes are TRBV6-1 and TRBJ1-2, with 9 bases aligning to TRBD1. Germline V gives CDR1 MNHNS, CDR2 SASEGT. This CDR3 spans 17 amino acids. V gave up 7 bases and J gave up 8 bases; unmatched junction bases: 20. The CDR3 nucleotides read TGTGCCAGCATCCCAGGTGGGGGACAGGGACCGTATAGGGGCTACACCTTC. Its protein product is CASIPGGGQGPYRGYTF.

The chain uses TRBV6-5 and TRBJ2-6, with D perhaps TRBD1 or TRBD2 (5 bases each). Trimming left V 2 bases short and J 2 bases short, with 10 bases between. The CDR3 is 16 amino acids. In germline, CDR1 is MNHEY, CDR2 SVGAGI. DNA of the CDR3: TGTGCCAGCAGTTACGGGACCCTGGCTGGGGCCAACGTCCTGACTTTC. Protein sequence: CASSYGTLAGANVLTF.

Written as DNA, the CDR3 is TGTGCCAGCAGTCCCGGGCCCCGGAGAGCTGGCTACACCTTC. It translates to CASSPGPRRAGYTF. The chain couples TRBV28 to TRBJ1-2; no firm D call. The CDR3 is made up of 14 amino acids. V was pared by 5 bases and J by 7 bases, with 17 bases between. The germline gives CDR1 MDHEN, CDR2 SYDVKM.

The chain combines TRBV29-1 with TRBJ2-7; D perhaps matches TRBD2 (6 bases). This CDR3 has 11 amino acids. V gave up 6 bases and J gave up 2 bases, with 8 bases separating them. Germline V gives CDR1 SQVTM, CDR2 ANQGSEA. CDR3 region: CSVRLAYEQYF. DNA of the CDR3: TGCAGCGTACGACTAGCCTACGAGCAGTACTTC.

The chain employs TRBV20-1 and TRBJ2-1, with TRBD1 matching over 9 bases. J lost 3 bases, V lost 7 bases, and 10 bases had no gene match. CDR3 length: 15 amino acids. CDR1 and CDR2 (germline): DFQATT, SNEGSKA (reference sequence). CDR3 DNA: TGCAGTGGTCAAAGGGGGACAGGGAACTACAATGAGCAGTTCTTC. It yields the protein CSGQRGTGNYNEQFF.

This clonotype was counted between two and nine times. J is TRBJ1-2 and V is TRBV7-2; possibly TRBD1 for D (5 bases). V gave up 8 bases and J gave up 8 bases, with 18 bases separating them. The CDR3 runs to 13 residues. Looked up from germline, CDR1 is SGHTA and CDR2 is FQGNSA. The CDR3: CASVSGVFNGYTF. The CDR3 nucleotides read TGTGCCAGCGTCTCGGGGGTTTTCAACGGCTACACCTTC.

J is TRBJ2-5 and V is TRBV7-2, with D possibly being TRBD2 (5 bases). The CDR3 loop spans 13 amino acids. The germline V gene has CDR1 SGHTA and CDR2 FQGNSA. The V gene lost 5 bases and the J gene lost 2 bases, with 9 bases spanning the gap. Here the CDR3 reads CASSRGIQETQYF. Written as DNA, the CDR3 is TGTGCCAGCAGCCGAGGGATTCAAGAGACCCAGTACTTC.

As regards this clonotype: Mismatch with germline at one junction end may stem from a read error. The rearrangement joins TRBV27 to TRBJ1-1; D possibly corresponds to TRBD1 (5 bases). Germline CDR1 reads MNHEY; CDR2 reads SMNVEV (reference sequence). CDR3 length equals 14 residues. This CDR3 reads CASSWGGRSTEVFF. CDR3 DNA: TGTGCCAGCAGTTGGGGGGGACGGAGCACTGAAGTTTTCTTT.

The CDR3 DNA follows: TGTGCCAGCAGCTTAACCGGACGGGCCAGATACGAGCAGTACTTC. Its translation: CASSLTGRARYEQYF. The chain is built from TRBV7-2 and TRBJ2-7, with D unresolved. The germline gives CDR1 SGHTA, CDR2 FQGNSA. V lost 2 bases and J 4 bases, leaving 15 bases between the germline ends. There are 15 residues in the CDR3.

This clonotype was counted a few times. This chain connects TRBV7-2 to TRBJ2-4, with D maybe TRBD2 (5 bases). Looked up from germline, CDR1 is SGHTA and CDR2 is FQGNSA. The germline V and J ends were trimmed by 5 bases and 8 bases, with 13 bases remaining between them. The CDR3 is 13 residues long. CDR3 loop: CASSPVAEDIQYF. CDR3 nucleotide sequence: TGTGCCAGCAGCCCGGTTGCGGAGGACATTCAGTACTTC.

This clonotype was seen more than once but under ten times. The chain recombines TRBV5-4 with TRBJ2-5; D gene uncertain. V lost 3 bases, J lost 11 bases, and 17 bases lay in between. Germline V gene sequence: CDR1 SGHNT, CDR2 YYREEE (reference sequence). The CDR3 has 13 residues. The CDR3 is CASSSPSLEEQYF. The CDR3 nucleotides read TGTGCCAGCAGCTCGCCATCCCTGGAAGAGCAGTACTTC.

The rearrangement joins TRBV6-5 to TRBJ2-1, with TRBD2 matching over 12 bases. The V segment lost 0 bases and the J segment 15 bases; nucleotides outside the gene matches: 12. The CDR3 consists of 16 residues. Germline V gene lookup returns CDR1 MNHEY and CDR2 SVGAGI. CDR3: CASSYSLLAGGLVWFF. The CDR3 bases are TGTGCCAGCAGTTACTCGTTGCTAGCGGGGGGGCTAGTGTGGTTCTTC.

This rearrangement joins TRBV21-1 to TRBJ2-1. TRBV21-1 is termed a pseudogene. CDR3 length: 16 amino acids. CDR3 coding DNA: TGTGCCAGCAGCAAAGCGCAGGTTAGCTCCTACAATGAGCAGTTCTTC. Protein product: CASSKAQVSSYNEQFF.

The sample holds a few counts of this clonotype. The chain joins TRBV4-2 to TRBJ2-7; 11 bases map to TRBD2. The V and J ends lost 4 bases and 3 bases, in that order; junction bases with no gene match: 11. Germline V CDR1 and CDR2: LGHNA, YNFKEQ. This CDR3 contains 17 residues. CDR3 bases: TGTGCCAGCAGCCTAGGGGTAACTAGCGGGAGAAGCTACGAGCAGTACTTC. This codes for CASSLGVTSGRSYEQYF.

This clonotype showed up just a few times. The CDR3 nucleotides read TGTGCCAGCAGCTTCTTGGGCAACTACGAGCAGTACTTC. It encodes CASSFLGNYEQYF. J is TRBJ2-7 and V is TRBV7-2; D not certain. Per the germline V gene, CDR1 is SGHTA and CDR2 is FQGNSA. V lost 3 bases and J lost 3, with 9 bases in between. This CDR3 is 13 amino acids long.

The chain is built from TRBV7-2 and TRBJ2-3, with D perhaps TRBD1 (6 bases). Germline V gene data show CDR1 as SGHTA and CDR2 as FQGNSA. The V end was cut by 6 bases, the J end by 7 bases, with 14 bases between. The CDR3 runs 13 residues. CDR3 loop: CASRTPGHNTQYF. CDR3 DNA: TGTGCCAGCAGAACTCCGGGACACAATACGCAGTATTTT.